The clone carrying this TCR beta chain was seen only once. Its antigen is unidentified. The data stem from a study of cytomegalovirus exposure and HLA in healthy donors. In the PCR, 60 Vbeta and 13 Jbeta primers were used. The repertoire was sequenced with immunoSEQ multiplex PCR; TCRdb's copy has only in-frame clones and lacks some. Altogether some 150,000 clones are present, 70% to 90% being singletons, with the ten largest covering roughly 4.3%. Study conclusions and caveats: The study had only CMV serostatus as immune exposure information.

The V end was cut by 1 base, the J end by 5 bases, with 8 bases between. The germline gives CDR1 KGHSH, CDR2 LQKENI. This CDR3 is built from 14 residues. J is TRBJ1-4 and V is TRBV18; D unclear. The sequenced sample consisted of PBMCs. The clonotype was recovered from a woman aged 40 to 49 in good health and CMV-seropositive. The CDR3 spells CASSPLRRNEKLFF. Here the CDR3 DNA reads TGTGCCAGCTCACCACTAAGGAGAAATGAAAAACTGTTTTTT.